The 20 T cell receptor beta chains below come from one sample, sequenced in a study of cytomegalovirus exposure and HLA in healthy donors. 60 Vbeta and 13 Jbeta primers were used in PCR. The table came from immunoSEQ multiplex PCR; TCRdb's copy has only in-frame clones and leaves some out. The profile shows 120,000 or so clones, approximately 83% of them singletons. The sequenced sample consisted of PBMCs. These receptors were obtained from a woman in her thirties or forties in good health and CMV-seropositive.

The chain combines TRBV9 with TRBJ2-1; TRBD2 aligns across 9 bases. J lost 7 bases, V lost 5 bases, and 7 bases had no gene match. This CDR3 has 14 amino acids. Germline loops: CDR1 SGDLS, CDR2 YYNGEE. The CDR3 sequence: CASSERLADNEQFF. The CDR3 coding sequence is TGTGCCAGCAGTGAGAGACTAGCGGATAATGAGCAGTTCTTC.

The chain has TRBV11-2 and TRBJ2-7; 7 bases line up with TRBD1. Germline CDR1 SGHAT, CDR2 FQNNGV. The CDR3 is 16 amino acids. V lost 1 base and J lost 3; bases outside the gene matches: 9. As DNA, the CDR3 is TGTGCCAGCAGCTTAGGAGCGGACAGGACAGTCTACGAGCAGTACTTC. Its translation: CASSLGADRTVYEQYF.

This chain uses TRBV9 with TRBJ2-1; tentatively, D is TRBD2 (6 bases). In germline, CDR1 is SGDLS, CDR2 YYNGEE. The CDR3 spans 14 residues. Trimming cost V 2 bases and J 3 bases, with 9 bases left between them. Written as DNA, the CDR3 is TGTGCCAGCAGCGTGGGACTCGACTACAATGAGCAGTTCTTC. The encoded protein is CASSVGLDYNEQFF.

The chain combines TRBV5-1 with TRBJ1-2; 7 positions agree with TRBD1. Trimming took 4 bases from V and 3 from J; bases not matched to a gene: 9. The CDR3 is made up of 15 amino acids. Germline V gene sequence: CDR1 SGHRS, CDR2 YFSETQ. The CDR3 here is CASSKTGTDHYGYTF. DNA of the CDR3: TGCGCCAGCAGCAAGACCGGGACAGACCACTATGGCTACACCTTC.

This chain joins TRBV7-9 and TRBJ1-2, with TRBD1 matching 9 bases. CDR3 size: 15 residues. With V trimmed by 7 bases and J by 4 bases, 10 bases remained unmatched. CDR1 and CDR2 from the germline V gene are SEHNR and FQNEAQ (reference sequence). The CDR3 here is CASTPGTGTVYGYTF. CDR3 DNA: TGTGCCAGCACCCCCGGGACAGGGACCGTCTATGGCTACACCTTC.

This chain uses TRBV4-1 with TRBJ1-2; D is ambiguous. The V gene's germline CDR1 is MGHRA and CDR2 YSYEKL. CDR3 length: 13 residues. Trimming removed 4 bases at V and 11 bases at J, with 17 bases between. The CDR3 is CASSLLQGGRYTF. The CDR3 region has the DNA TGCGCCAGCAGCCTCCTCCAAGGCGGGCGATACACCTTC.

The rearrangement links TRBV2 to TRBJ2-7, with 9 bases that match TRBD1. Germline CDR1 and CDR2: SNHLY and FYNNEI. The CDR3 contains 15 residues. The junction had 13 bases not matched to a gene; V was cut back by 7 bases and J by 6 bases. The CDR3 spells CASIGGTGTLGEQYF. The DNA for the CDR3 is TGTGCCAGCATTGGAGGGACAGGGACATTGGGCGAGCAGTACTTC.

This clone was detected once. V usage is TRBV27 and J usage is TRBJ2-1; 7 bases match TRBD2. V shed 4 bases and J 3 bases; nucleotides not matched to a gene: 12. The CDR3 is made up of 17 amino acids. Looked up from germline, CDR1 is MNHEY and CDR2 is SMNVEV (reference sequence). The CDR3 nucleotides are TGTGCCAGCAGTTACTTGGTGCCGGGAGGTAGCTACAATGAGCAGTTCTTC. Translation gives CASSYLVPGGSYNEQFF.

This chain links TRBV27 with TRBJ2-7, with D perhaps matching TRBD2 (5 bases). This CDR3 is 14 amino acids long. V shed 3 bases and J shed 1 base, with 10 bases lying between them. The V gene's germline CDR1 is MNHEY and CDR2 SMNVEV (reference sequence). CDR3 residues: CASSLSGKSYEQYF. The CDR3 DNA is TGTGCCAGCAGTTTGTCCGGGAAATCCTACGAGCAGTACTTC.

The chain joins TRBV7-2 to TRBJ2-5; D is possibly TRBD2 (5 bases). CDR1 and CDR2 (germline): SGHTA, FQGNSA. CDR3 size: 16 residues. V was pared by 4 bases and J by 1 base, with 16 bases between. CDR3 nucleotide sequence: TGTGCCAGCAGCTCTACCGGACTGTCCCTCCAAGAGACCCAGTACTTC. Protein product: CASSSTGLSLQETQYF.

A remark on this clone: At one end, the junction sequence differs from germline, possibly due to a read error. The chain carries TRBV29-1 and TRBJ2-3, with 7 bases that match TRBD2. Germline CDR1 SQVTM, CDR2 ANQGSEA. CDR3 size: 16 residues. CDR3 amino acids: CSVVKGLMTSTDTQYF. CDR3 DNA: TGCAGCGTTGTGAAGGGTCTAATGACTAGCACAGATACGCAATATTTT.

The count of this clone is one. This chain connects TRBV5-4 to TRBJ2-5; possible D gene TRBD1, 5 bases. The CDR3 runs to 13 residues. V lost 3 bases to trimming and J lost 1 base, with 7 bases between them. Germline values: CDR1 SGHNT, CDR2 YYREEE (reference sequence). The DNA for the CDR3 is TGTGCCAGCAGCTGGGGCACCCAAGAGACCCAGTACTTC. It is translated as CASSWGTQETQYF.

V is TRBV29-1 and J is TRBJ2-3, with D perhaps TRBD2 (6 bases). The germline V gene has CDR1 SQVTM and CDR2 ANQGSEA. The CDR3 is made up of 14 amino acids. Trimming took off 4 bases at V and 0 bases at J, with 11 bases between the two ends. CDR3 protein: CSVGSGGSTDTQYF. Here the CDR3 DNA reads TGCAGCGTTGGTAGCGGAGGAAGCACAGATACGCAGTATTTT.

J is TRBJ1-2 and V is TRBV5-1, with 8 bases matching TRBD1. The CDR3 contains 14 residues. Germline values: CDR1 SGHRS, CDR2 YFSETQ. With V trimmed by 2 bases and J by 4 bases, 4 bases remained unmatched. CDR3: CASSLAGGLYGYTF. The CDR3, as DNA: TGCGCCAGCAGCTTAGCAGGGGGCCTCTATGGCTACACCTTC.

The chain employs TRBV5-1 and TRBJ2-7, with 7 bases identical to TRBD1. From germline, CDR1 is SGHRS and CDR2 YFSETQ. The J segment lost 1 base and the V segment lost 2 bases, leaving 3 bases of the junction unmatched. The CDR3 runs to 14 residues. The CDR3 here is CASSFSTGSYEQYF. CDR3 coding DNA: TGCGCCAGCAGCTTCTCGACAGGGTCCTACGAGCAGTACTTC. The full variable domain, completed using reference TRBV5-1 and TRBJ2-7, is KAGVTQTPRYLIKTRGQQVTLSCSPISGHRSVSWYQQTPGQGLQFLFEYFSETQRNKGNFPGRFSGRQFSNSRSEMNVSTLELGDSALYLCASSFSTGSYEQYFGPGTRLTVT.

The V and J genes are TRBV28 and TRBJ1-4, with D tentatively TRBD1 (6 bases). Between the trimmed V and J ends, which lost 11 bases and 12 bases, there was a span of 16 bases. Per the germline V gene, CDR1 is MDHEN and CDR2 is SYDVKM. The length of the CDR3 is 11 residues. The CDR3, as DNA: TGTGCCTCTTTGACAGGTGATGAACTGTTTTTT. It codes for CASLTGDELFF. Full variable domain (rest looked up from reference TRBV28 and TRBJ1-4): DVKVTQSSRYLVKRTGEKVFLECVQDMDHENMFWYRQDPGLGLRLIYFSYDVKMKEKGDIPEGYSVSREKKERFSLILESASTNQTSMYLCASLTGDELFFGSGTQLSVL.

The V gene is TRBV7-9, the J gene TRBJ2-5, with 10 bases lining up with TRBD2. This CDR3 comprises 14 residues. The V segment lost 5 bases and the J segment 5 bases; nucleotides outside the gene matches: 5. Germline V gene sequence: CDR1 SEHNR, CDR2 FQNEAQ (reference sequence). The CDR3 region is CASSPGTSVETQYF. Here the CDR3 DNA reads TGTGCCAGCAGCCCCGGGACTAGCGTCGAGACCCAGTACTTC. The full variable domain, with the rest looked up from reference TRBV7-9 and TRBJ2-5, is DTGVSQNPRHKITKRGQNVTFRCDPISEHNRLYWYRQTLGQGPEFLTYFQNEAQLEKSRLLSDRFSAERPKGSFSTLEIQRTEQGDSAMYLCASSPGTSVETQYFGPGTRLLVL.

This sequence joins TRBV6-5 and TRBJ2-7; D possibly corresponds to TRBD2 (6 bases). The CDR3 has 14 amino acids. The germline CDR1 and CDR2 sequences are MNHEY and SVGAGI. V dropped 3 bases and J dropped 3 bases, with 12 bases sitting between them. CDR3 region: CASSYGLGSYEQYF. The CDR3 DNA follows: TGTGCCAGCAGTTATGGTCTCGGGAGCTACGAGCAGTACTTC.

Concerning this clone: This CDR3 is also generated by other DNA sequences in the sample. This rearrangement joins TRBV7-3 to TRBJ1-1; D remains unclear. Germline lookup yields CDR1 SGHTA and CDR2 FQGTGA. V shed 2 bases and J shed 1 base, with 5 bases lying between them. There are 13 residues in the CDR3. For the CDR3, the DNA is TGTGCCAGCAGCTTAGGAGCGAACACTGAAGCTTTCTTT. This codes for CASSLGANTEAFF.

The J gene is TRBJ2-7, the V gene TRBV5-4; 9 bases agree with TRBD2. V gave up 4 bases and J gave up 5 bases; unmatched junction bases: 10. The CDR3 has 15 residues. Germline values: CDR1 SGHNT, CDR2 YYREEE (reference sequence). CDR3 coding DNA: TGTGCCAGCAGCATTCTTAGCGGGAGCGGCCACGAGCAGTACTTC. Its translation: CASSILSGSGHEQYF.